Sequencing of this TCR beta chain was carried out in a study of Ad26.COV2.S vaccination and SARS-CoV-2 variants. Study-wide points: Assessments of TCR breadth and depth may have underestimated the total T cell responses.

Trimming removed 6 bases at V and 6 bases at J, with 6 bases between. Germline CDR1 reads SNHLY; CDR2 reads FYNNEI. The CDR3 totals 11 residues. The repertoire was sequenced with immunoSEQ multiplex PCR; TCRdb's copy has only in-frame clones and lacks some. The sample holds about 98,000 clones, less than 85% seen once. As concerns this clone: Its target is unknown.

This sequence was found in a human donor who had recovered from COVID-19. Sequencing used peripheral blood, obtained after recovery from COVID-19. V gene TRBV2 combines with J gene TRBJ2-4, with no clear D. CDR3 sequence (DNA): TGTGCCAGCAGGCAGGCAAACATTCAGTACTTC. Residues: CASRQANIQYF.